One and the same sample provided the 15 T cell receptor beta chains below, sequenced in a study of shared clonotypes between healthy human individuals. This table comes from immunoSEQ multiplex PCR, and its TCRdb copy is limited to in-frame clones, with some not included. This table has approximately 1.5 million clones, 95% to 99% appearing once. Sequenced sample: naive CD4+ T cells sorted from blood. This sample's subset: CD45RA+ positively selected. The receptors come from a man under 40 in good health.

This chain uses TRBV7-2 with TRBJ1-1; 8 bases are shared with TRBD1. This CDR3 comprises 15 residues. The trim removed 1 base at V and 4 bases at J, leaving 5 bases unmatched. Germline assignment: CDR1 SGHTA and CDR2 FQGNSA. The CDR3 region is CASSLGRQGSTEAFF. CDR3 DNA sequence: TGTGCCAGCAGCTTAGGTAGACAGGGGAGCACTGAAGCTTTCTTT.

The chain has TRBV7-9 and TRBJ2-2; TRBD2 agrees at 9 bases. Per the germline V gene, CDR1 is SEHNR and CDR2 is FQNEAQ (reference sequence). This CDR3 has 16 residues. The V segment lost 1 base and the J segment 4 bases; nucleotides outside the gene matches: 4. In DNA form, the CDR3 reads TGTGCCAGCAGCTTAGGTAGCGGGAGCGGCACCGGGGAGCTGTTTTTT. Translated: CASSLGSGSGTGELFF.

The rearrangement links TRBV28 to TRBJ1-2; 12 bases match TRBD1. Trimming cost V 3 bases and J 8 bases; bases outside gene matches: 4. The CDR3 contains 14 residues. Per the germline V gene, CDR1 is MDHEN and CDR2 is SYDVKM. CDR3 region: CASSFLGTGGGYTF. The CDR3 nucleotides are TGTGCCAGCAGTTTCCTTGGGACAGGGGGCGGCTACACCTTC.

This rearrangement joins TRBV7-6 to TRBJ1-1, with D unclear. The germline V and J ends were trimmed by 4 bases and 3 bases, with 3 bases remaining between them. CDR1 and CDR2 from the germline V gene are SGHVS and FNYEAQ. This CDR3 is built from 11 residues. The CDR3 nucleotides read TGTGCCAGCAGCTCGGACACTGAAGCTTTCTTT. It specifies CASSSDTEAFF.

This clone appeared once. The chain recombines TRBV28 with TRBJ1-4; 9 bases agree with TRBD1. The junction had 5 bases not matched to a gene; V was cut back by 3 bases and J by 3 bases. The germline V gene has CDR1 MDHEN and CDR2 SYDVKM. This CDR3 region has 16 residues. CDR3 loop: CASSFHRGLANEKLFF. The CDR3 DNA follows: TGTGCCAGCAGTTTTCACAGGGGGCTCGCTAATGAAAAACTGTTTTTT.

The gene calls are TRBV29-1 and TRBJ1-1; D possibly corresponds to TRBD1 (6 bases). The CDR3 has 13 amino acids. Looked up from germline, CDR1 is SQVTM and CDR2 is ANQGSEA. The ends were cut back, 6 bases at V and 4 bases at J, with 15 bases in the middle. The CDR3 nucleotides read TGCAGCGTAGGGGGAGTAATTACCACTGAAGCTTTCTTT. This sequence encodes CSVGGVITTEAFF.

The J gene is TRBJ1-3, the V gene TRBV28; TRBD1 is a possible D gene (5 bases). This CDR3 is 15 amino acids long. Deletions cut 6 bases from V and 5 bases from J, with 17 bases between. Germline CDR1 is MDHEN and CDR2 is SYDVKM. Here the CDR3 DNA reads TGTGCCAGCAGCTCCCCCGGTGGGGCACGAAACACCATATATTTT. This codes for CASSSPGGARNTIYF.

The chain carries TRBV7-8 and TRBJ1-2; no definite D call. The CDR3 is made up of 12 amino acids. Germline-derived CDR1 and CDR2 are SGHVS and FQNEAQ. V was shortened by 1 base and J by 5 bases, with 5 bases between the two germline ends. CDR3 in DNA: TGTGCCAGCAGCTTAGGACCTTATGGCTACACCTTC. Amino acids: CASSLGPYGYTF.

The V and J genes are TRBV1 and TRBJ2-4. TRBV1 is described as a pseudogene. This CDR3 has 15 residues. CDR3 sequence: CTSSPLGGRRGIQYF. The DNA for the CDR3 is TGCACCAGCAGCCCCCTCGGTGGGAGAAGGGGTATTCAGTACTTC.

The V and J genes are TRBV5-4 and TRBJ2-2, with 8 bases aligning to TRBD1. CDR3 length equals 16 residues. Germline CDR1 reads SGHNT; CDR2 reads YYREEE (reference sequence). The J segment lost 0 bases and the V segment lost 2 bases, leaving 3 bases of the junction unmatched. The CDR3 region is CASSFGQGTNTGELFF. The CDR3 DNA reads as TGTGCCAGCAGCTTTGGACAGGGAACGAACACCGGGGAGCTGTTTTTT.

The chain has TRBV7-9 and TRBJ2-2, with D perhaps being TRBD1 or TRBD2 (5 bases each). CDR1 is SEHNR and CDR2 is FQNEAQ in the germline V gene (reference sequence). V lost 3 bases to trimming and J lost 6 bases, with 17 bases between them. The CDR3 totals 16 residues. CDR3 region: CASSLGRDLIPGELFF. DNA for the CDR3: TGTGCCAGCAGCTTGGGCAGGGACCTCATCCCCGGGGAGCTGTTTTTT.

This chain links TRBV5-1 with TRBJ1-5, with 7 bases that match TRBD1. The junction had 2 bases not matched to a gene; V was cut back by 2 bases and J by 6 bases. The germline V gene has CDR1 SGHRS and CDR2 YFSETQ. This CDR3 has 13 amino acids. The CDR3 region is CASSFQGGQPQHF. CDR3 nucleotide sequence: TGCGCCAGCAGCTTTCAGGGGGGTCAGCCCCAGCATTTT. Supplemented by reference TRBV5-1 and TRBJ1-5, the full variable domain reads KAGVTQTPRYLIKTRGQQVTLSCSPISGHRSVSWYQQTPGQGLQFLFEYFSETQRNKGNFPGRFSGRQFSNSRSEMNVSTLELGDSALYLCASSFQGGQPQHFGDGTRLSIL.

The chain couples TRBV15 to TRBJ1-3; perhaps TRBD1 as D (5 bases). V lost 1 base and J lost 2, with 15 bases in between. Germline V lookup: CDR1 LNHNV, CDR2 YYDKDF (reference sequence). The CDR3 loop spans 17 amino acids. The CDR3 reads CATSRVERQGTGNTIYF. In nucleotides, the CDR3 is TGTGCCACCAGCAGAGTGGAGCGGCAGGGAACTGGAAACACCATATATTTT.

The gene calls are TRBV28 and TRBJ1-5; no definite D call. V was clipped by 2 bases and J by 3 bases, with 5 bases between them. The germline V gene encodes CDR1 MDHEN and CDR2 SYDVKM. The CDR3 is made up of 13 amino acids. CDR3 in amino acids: CASSLPDNQPQHF. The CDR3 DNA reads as TGTGCCAGCAGTTTACCGGACAATCAGCCCCAGCATTTT. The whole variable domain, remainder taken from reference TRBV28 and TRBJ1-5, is DVKVTQSSRYLVKRTGEKVFLECVQDMDHENMFWYRQDPGLGLRLIYFSYDVKMKEKGDIPEGYSVSREKKERFSLILESASTNQTSMYLCASSLPDNQPQHFGDGTRLSIL.

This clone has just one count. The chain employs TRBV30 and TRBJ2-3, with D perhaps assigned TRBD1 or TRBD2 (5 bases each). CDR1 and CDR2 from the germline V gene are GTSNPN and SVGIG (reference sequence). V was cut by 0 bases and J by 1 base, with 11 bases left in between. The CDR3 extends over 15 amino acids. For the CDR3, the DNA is TGTGCCTGGAGTGTACCCCGGGGCGGCACAGATACGCAGTATTTT. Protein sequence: CAWSVPRGGTDTQYF.